These T cell receptor beta chains were read from a single sample in a study of a mutant IDH1 vaccine in newly diagnosed glioma. These receptors lack a known antigen. Produced via immunoSEQ multiplex PCR; TCRdb's table is partial and in-frame only. The sample holds some 44,000 clones; roughly 83% are singletons and the top ten take 4.5% to 5.5%. The starting material was PBMCs, obtained from a glioma patient whose treatment included an IDH1 peptide vaccine. These receptors were obtained from a woman in her forties or fifties with glioma. Each CDR3 is given with its conserved first and last residue. The D gene is left open where the match is weak. Size is omitted from some rows. Given values are once, few, many or a class for expanded clones.

clone size: .
V gene: TRBV10-1
D gene: .
J gene: TRBJ2-4
CDR3 protein: CASSPPSQLKKNIQYF
CDR3 DNA: TGCGCCAGCAGCCCCCCATCACAGCTGAAGAAAAACATTCAGTACTTC

clone size: .
V gene: TRBV19
D gene: .
J gene: TRBJ1-3
CDR3 protein: CASSRSTISGNTIYF
CDR3 DNA: TGTGCCAGTAGCCGGAGCACGATCTCTGGAAACACCATATATTTT

clone size: .
V gene: TRBV5-1
D gene: .
J gene: TRBJ1-2
CDR3 protein: CASSSEQTIANYGYTF
CDR3 DNA: TGCGCCAGCAGCTCTGAACAGACCATAGCTAACTATGGCTACACCTTC

clone size: few
V gene: TRBV30
D gene: .
J gene: TRBJ1-2
CDR3 protein: CAWERLSINYGYTF
CDR3 DNA: TGTGCCTGGGAACGTTTGTCCATTAACTATGGCTACACCTTC

clone size: .
V gene: TRBV19
D gene: .
J gene: TRBJ1-1
CDR3 protein: CASSTGSRADPEAFF
CDR3 DNA: TGTGCCAGTAGTACAGGGAGTAGGGCCGATCCTGAAGCTTTCTTT

clone size: .
V gene: TRBV4-1
D gene: .
J gene: TRBJ2-1
CDR3 protein: CASSQPVGEQFF
CDR3 DNA: TGCGCCAGCAGCCAGCCCGTGGGTGAGCAGTTCTTC

clone size: .
V gene: TRBV27
D gene: .
J gene: TRBJ2-7
CDR3 protein: CASSLERTYPGEQYF
CDR3 DNA: TGTGCCAGCAGTTTGGAACGGACATACCCCGGAGAGCAGTACTTC

clone size: .
V gene: TRBV9
D gene: TRBD2
J gene: TRBJ2-7
CDR3 protein: CASSVSSGTSGVGEQYF
CDR3 DNA: TGTGCCAGCAGCGTCTCTTCCGGGACTAGCGGGGTGGGGGAGCAGTACTTC

clone size: .
V gene: TRBV5-4
D gene: TRBD1
J gene: TRBJ2-7
CDR3 protein: CASSPDRGYEQYF
CDR3 DNA: TGTGCCAGCAGCCCGGACAGGGGTTACGAGCAGTACTTC

clone size: .
V gene: TRBV11-2
D gene: .
J gene: TRBJ2-3
CDR3 protein: CASSFSGETDTQYF
CDR3 DNA: TGTGCCAGCAGCTTCTCGGGGGAAACAGATACGCAGTATTTT

clone size: .
V gene: TRBV29-1
D gene: .
J gene: TRBJ1-2
CDR3 protein: CSVVSGGSNYGYTF
CDR3 DNA: TGCAGCGTAGTGAGCGGGGGTTCTAACTATGGCTACACCTTC

clone size: .
V gene: TRBV7-9
D gene: .
J gene: TRBJ2-7
CDR3 protein: CASSLGGTDSWYF
CDR3 DNA: TGTGCCAGCAGCTTAGGCGGTACCGATAGTTGGTACTTC

clone size: .
V gene: TRBV14
D gene: .
J gene: TRBJ2-3
CDR3 protein: CASSQDLKATDTQYF
CDR3 DNA: TGTGCCAGCAGCCAAGATCTGAAGGCCACAGATACGCAGTATTTT

clone size: .
V gene: TRBV7-6
D gene: TRBD1
J gene: TRBJ1-5
CDR3 protein: CASSPDDRGAYSNQPQHF
CDR3 DNA: TGTGCCAGCAGCCCAGATGACAGGGGCGCCTATAGCAATCAGCCCCAGCATTTT